This section outlines one T cell receptor beta chain sequence together with its context. A few counts support this clonotype. No antigen is known for it. Base qualities were left out, and no much larger clone turns up one base away. For this chain, trimming is 1 base at the V end and 2 bases at the J end, and the number of junction bases without a gene match is 6. The CDR3, from cysteine to phenylalanine, totals 18 residues. Of the read, only the CDR3 DNA is kept; its 54 bases are in frame from base 1. Looking up the germline V gene (reference sequence) yields CDR1 LGHDT and CDR2 YNNKEL. The data derive from a study of CD8+CD57+ T cells in acquired aplastic anemia listed by TCRdb under 2018. Regarding the research as a whole: A mean of approximately 2.9 ug of DNA, ranging from about 0.19 to 30 ug, was extracted from sorted CD4+ and CD8+ cells. A CD8+CD57+ expansion meant a frequency higher than the mean frequency seen in healthy subjects.

Genomic DNA served as template for TCR beta VDJ combination and CDR3 sequence profiling. An Illumina HiSeq 2000 was used for TCR repertoire sequencing. In the paper's pipeline: Repertoires were assessed using TRBV/TRBJ rearrangement plots, CDR3 size and DJ length profiles, and Simpson's diversity index. Whichever DNA sequence was most abundant in the deep sequencing data was defined as the immunodominant clone. CDR3 amino acid sequences were checked for sharing between subjects and were compared against published repertoires and the VDJdb database. TCRdb itself trimmed the public reads at Q25 with fastp, ran MiXCR and retained productive beta chains. Entries that share a CDR3 protein sequence are merged under the most common genes and DNA. TCRdb assigned the V and J calls; the authors' analysis was not used. For this sample there are about 160,000 distinct CDR3 sequences; 45% to 50% appear just once. About 31% of the sample rests with the top ten.

The patients picked for sequencing were ones in whom flow cytometry had shown an expansion of CD8+CD57+ cells. Every patient had severe acquired aplastic anemia, diagnosed using the International Study of Aplastic Anemia and Agranulocytosis and Camitta criteria. No patient had received any therapy when blood was sampled. In this study, sorted CD4+ and CD8+ T cells from the blood of healthy subjects and of severe aplastic anemia patients had their TCR repertoires deep-sequenced. Patients were enrolled in the USA under clinicaltrials.gov protocols 00001620, 01623167, 00001397, 00071045, 00081523 and 00961064. Ficoll-Paque density gradient centrifugation was used to isolate peripheral blood mononuclear cells. Before DNA extraction, CD4+ and CD8+ T cells were sorted by FACS or by magnetic beads. Findings and caveats that apply to the study as a whole: Around 27 CD8+ CDR3 sequences were shared between patients and controls but appeared highly expressed in patients and within their immunodominant clones. Between patients and healthy controls, no significant difference in CD8+ Simpson's diversity was found (P=0.060).

Specimen: sorted CD4+, CD8+, or CD8+CD57+ T cells (not recorded which) from PBMCs. This receptor chain uses TRBV3-1 and TRBJ2-3, and TRBD2 aligns with 13 junction nucleotides. The clonotype comes from a human donor with aplastic anemia. The DNA sequence follows: TGTGCCAGCAGCCAAGTGGGGGGACTAGCGGGAAACACAGATACGCAGTATTTT. Its protein is CASSQVGGLAGNTDTQYF.